A selection of T cell receptor beta chains follows, all from one sample in a study of CD4 T cells in relation to SARS-CoV-2 and coronaviruses. No antigens are known for them. Measured with immunoSEQ multiplex PCR; TCRdb has only the in-frame clones, and not every one. The sample has around 26,000 clones, roughly 69% seen once. Input material: CD4+ T cells from PBMCs, cultured in vitro. The receptors shown here come from a human donor in good health. Each CDR3 is given with its conserved first and last residue. The D gene is left open where the match is weak. Some rows mark clone size as missing; the rest say once, few, many or name a class of expanded clone.

CDR3 DNA: TGTGCCAGCAGCTCCAGGACAGGGGGTTACGAGCAGTACTTC
CDR3 protein: CASSSRTGGYEQYF
J gene: TRBJ2-7
D gene: TRBD1
clone size: NA
V gene: TRBV7-2

CDR3 DNA: TGTGCCAGCAGCTTTGCCCAGGGGGGCAATTCACCCCTCCACTTT
CDR3 protein: CASSFAQGGNSPLHF
J gene: TRBJ1-6
D gene: TRBD1
clone size: few
V gene: TRBV7-9

CDR3 DNA: TGTGCCAGCAGCTCGGAGCGAAGTCAGGGGCAGTATTTT
CDR3 protein: CASSSERSQGQYF
J gene: TRBJ2-3
D gene: NA
clone size: few
V gene: TRBV7-3

CDR3 DNA: TGTGCCAGCAGCCAATTCCCCGCATCCTCAGGTACTGAAGCTTTCTTT
CDR3 protein: CASSQFPASSGTEAFF
J gene: TRBJ1-1
D gene: NA
clone size: NA
V gene: TRBV14

CDR3 DNA: TGTGCCAGCAGCCCTGCCCTGGGACTAGCGTCGAACTACGAGCAGTACTTC
CDR3 protein: CASSPALGLASNYEQYF
J gene: TRBJ2-7
D gene: TRBD2
clone size: NA
V gene: TRBV7-8

CDR3 DNA: TGTGCCAGCAGCCTGTCAGGGAATTCCTACAATGAGCAGTTCTTC
CDR3 protein: CASSLSGNSYNEQFF
J gene: TRBJ2-1
D gene: NA
clone size: NA
V gene: TRBV4-2

CDR3 DNA: TGTGCCAGCAGCCCCGCCGGCTACGAGCAGTACTTC
CDR3 protein: CASSPAGYEQYF
J gene: TRBJ2-7
D gene: NA
clone size: few
V gene: TRBV7-9

CDR3 DNA: TGTGCCAGCAGATCTAGCAGGGGGCGTGCAGATACGCAGTATTTT
CDR3 protein: CASRSSRGRADTQYF
J gene: TRBJ2-3
D gene: TRBD1
clone size: NA
V gene: TRBV6-5

CDR3 DNA: TGTGCCAGCGGCCCCGCTGCAGGGGCGGGCGAGCAGTACTTC
CDR3 protein: CASGPAAGAGEQYF
J gene: TRBJ2-7
D gene: NA
clone size: NA
V gene: TRBV11-2

CDR3 DNA: TGTGCCACCTCGTCTGGGGGGCTCAATCAGCCCCAGCATTTT
CDR3 protein: CATSSGGLNQPQHF
J gene: TRBJ1-5
D gene: NA
clone size: hyperexpanded
V gene: TRBV24-1

CDR3 DNA: TGTGCCAGCAGCCCTTTTGGACAGAATCAGCGGGAGGGAAGGGAGGAGCAGTACTTC
CDR3 protein: CASSPFGQNQREGREEQYF
J gene: TRBJ2-7
D gene: TRBD2
clone size: NA
V gene: TRBV14

CDR3 DNA: TGTGCCAGCAGTTACCGAGGGACGGGATCCTACGAGCAGTACTTC
CDR3 protein: CASSYRGTGSYEQYF
J gene: TRBJ2-7
D gene: NA
clone size: NA
V gene: TRBV6-2/TRBV6-3

CDR3 DNA: TGTGCCAGTAGGGACCTAGCGGCCACAGGGGATACGCAGTATTTT
CDR3 protein: CASRDLAATGDTQYF
J gene: TRBJ2-3
D gene: NA
clone size: NA
V gene: TRBV19

CDR3 DNA: TGTGCCAGCAGGCCGCGGGGCGGCTATGGCTACACCTTC
CDR3 protein: CASRPRGGYGYTF
J gene: TRBJ1-2
D gene: NA
clone size: few
V gene: TRBV3-1/TRBV3-2

CDR3 DNA: TGTGCCAGCAGCCCTGGGACTAGCGGGAGAAGATACGAGCAGTACTTC
CDR3 protein: CASSPGTSGRRYEQYF
J gene: TRBJ2-7
D gene: TRBD2
clone size: NA
V gene: TRBV6-2/TRBV6-3

CDR3 DNA: TGTGCCAGCAGCGCCACGGGGAACACTGAAGCTTTCTTT
CDR3 protein: CASSATGNTEAFF
J gene: TRBJ1-1
D gene: NA
clone size: NA
V gene: TRBV6-4

CDR3 DNA: TGTGCCTTAGAGCAAGGAAACACCATATATTTT
CDR3 protein: CALEQGNTIYF
J gene: TRBJ1-3
D gene: NA
clone size: few
V gene: TRBV30

CDR3 DNA: TGTGCCAGCAGCGTAGAGGCAGGGCGAGGTGAAAAACTGTTTTTT
CDR3 protein: CASSVEAGRGEKLFF
J gene: TRBJ1-4
D gene: NA
clone size: NA
V gene: TRBV9

CDR3 DNA: TGTGCCAGCAGCGTAGAGGGACAGGGCTTAGATACGCAGTATTTT
CDR3 protein: CASSVEGQGLDTQYF
J gene: TRBJ2-3
D gene: TRBD1
clone size: NA
V gene: TRBV9

CDR3 DNA: TGTGCCAGCAGCTCTCAAAAGGTACGTGAAGCTTTCTTT
CDR3 protein: CASSSQKVREAFF
J gene: TRBJ1-1
D gene: NA
clone size: once
V gene: TRBV11-2

CDR3 DNA: TGTGCCAGCAGCCTCCGGGACTATCCCGGCTACACCTTC
CDR3 protein: CASSLRDYPGYTF
J gene: TRBJ1-2
D gene: NA
clone size: NA
V gene: TRBV13

CDR3 DNA: TGTGCCAGCAGCTTAGGTCCATCTCAAGAGACCCAGTACTTC
CDR3 protein: CASSLGPSQETQYF
J gene: TRBJ2-5
D gene: NA
clone size: NA
V gene: TRBV7-2

CDR3 DNA: TGTGCCAGCAGCTTGGCAGGGACAGGGGGACAGCCCCAGCATTTT
CDR3 protein: CASSLAGTGGQPQHF
J gene: TRBJ1-5
D gene: TRBD1
clone size: NA
V gene: TRBV6-5

CDR3 DNA: TGTGCCAGCAGCCCCAGCGGGAGGGCCACAGATACGCAGTATTTT
CDR3 protein: CASSPSGRATDTQYF
J gene: TRBJ2-3
D gene: TRBD2
clone size: NA
V gene: TRBV11-3

CDR3 DNA: TGTGCCAGCAGTGGGGGCAGCCAGGAGCCCCAGCATTTT
CDR3 protein: CASSGGSQEPQHF
J gene: TRBJ1-5
D gene: NA
clone size: few
V gene: TRBV2

CDR3 DNA: TGCAGCGTTGAAGCGGGGGAGGGCACTGAAGCTTTCTTT
CDR3 protein: CSVEAGEGTEAFF
J gene: TRBJ1-1
D gene: NA
clone size: once
V gene: TRBV29-1

CDR3 DNA: TGTGCCAGCAGCCAAGAGACCCAGTACTTC
CDR3 protein: CASSQETQYF
J gene: TRBJ2-5
D gene: NA
clone size: NA
V gene: TRBV3-1/TRBV3-2

CDR3 DNA: TGTGCCAGCAGTGAAGGGACAGTGAACACTGAAGCTTTCTTT
CDR3 protein: CASSEGTVNTEAFF
J gene: TRBJ1-1
D gene: NA
clone size: NA
V gene: TRBV2

CDR3 DNA: TGTGCCAGCATCCTCGAGGGGGGGAGGTGGGTGAACACTGAAGCTTTCTTT
CDR3 protein: CASILEGGRWVNTEAFF
J gene: TRBJ1-1
D gene: NA
clone size: NA
V gene: TRBV2

CDR3 DNA: TGCGCCAGCAGTCGGGACTTTGCCTCCACTAATACGCAGTATTTT
CDR3 protein: CASSRDFASTNTQYF
J gene: TRBJ2-3
D gene: NA
clone size: NA
V gene: TRBV10-1

CDR3 DNA: TGTGCCAGCAGCCAAGGTTGGGGGGGCCGGAATGAAAAACTGTTTTTT
CDR3 protein: CASSQGWGGRNEKLFF
J gene: TRBJ1-4
D gene: NA
clone size: NA
V gene: TRBV14

CDR3 DNA: TGTGCCAGCAGCTTGGTAAGGGCAGGGAACTACGAGCAGTACTTC
CDR3 protein: CASSLVRAGNYEQYF
J gene: TRBJ2-7
D gene: NA
clone size: NA
V gene: TRBV13

CDR3 DNA: TGTGCCAGCAGCCCGAGGGACAGGCCCCCCTCCTACGAGCAGTACTTC
CDR3 protein: CASSPRDRPPSYEQYF
J gene: TRBJ2-7
D gene: TRBD1
clone size: NA
V gene: TRBV9

CDR3 DNA: TGTGCCAGCTGCGGACAGGGTGATCAGCCCCAGCATTTT
CDR3 protein: CASCGQGDQPQHF
J gene: TRBJ1-5
D gene: TRBD1
clone size: NA
V gene: TRBV2

CDR3 DNA: TGTGCCAGCAGTCCAGGGACAGGGAGCTATGGCTACACCTTC
CDR3 protein: CASSPGTGSYGYTF
J gene: TRBJ1-2
D gene: TRBD1
clone size: few
V gene: TRBV7-9

CDR3 DNA: TGCAGCGTTCCGGACACTTTCTTCTCCTACAATGAGCAGTTCTTC
CDR3 protein: CSVPDTFFSYNEQFF
J gene: TRBJ2-1
D gene: NA
clone size: NA
V gene: TRBV29-1

CDR3 DNA: TGTGCCAGCAGCTCCACTAGCGGGGACTGGGGTGAGCAGTTCTTC
CDR3 protein: CASSSTSGDWGEQFF
J gene: TRBJ2-1
D gene: TRBD2
clone size: once
V gene: TRBV11-3

CDR3 DNA: TGTGCCAGCAGCCCCCGGACTAGCGGGAGTCTAGGAGGCACCGGGGAGCTGTTTTTT
CDR3 protein: CASSPRTSGSLGGTGELFF
J gene: TRBJ2-2
D gene: TRBD2
clone size: NA
V gene: TRBV9

CDR3 DNA: TGTGCCAGCAGTTTGCGACGGGGGCAGCCCCAGCATTTT
CDR3 protein: CASSLRRGQPQHF
J gene: TRBJ1-5
D gene: NA
clone size: NA
V gene: TRBV12-3/TRBV12-4

CDR3 DNA: TGCGCCAGCAGTGGGATGAACACTGAAGCTTTCTTT
CDR3 protein: CASSGMNTEAFF
J gene: TRBJ1-1
D gene: NA
clone size: NA
V gene: TRBV10-2

CDR3 DNA: TGCGCCAGCAGCCAAGAGGAGGGGTCTCCCTACGAGCAGTACTTC
CDR3 protein: CASSQEEGSPYEQYF
J gene: TRBJ2-7
D gene: NA
clone size: NA
V gene: TRBV4-1

CDR3 DNA: TGTGCCAGCAGTTCCGCAGGGGGAATCGCCACTGAAGCTTTCTTT
CDR3 protein: CASSSAGGIATEAFF
J gene: TRBJ1-1
D gene: TRBD1
clone size: NA
V gene: TRBV6-5

CDR3 DNA: TGCGCCAGCAGCGATGTCCCAGGGGGCCCCACAGATACGCAGTATTTT
CDR3 protein: CASSDVPGGPTDTQYF
J gene: TRBJ2-3
D gene: TRBD1
clone size: NA
V gene: TRBV5-1

CDR3 DNA: TGTGCCAGCAGCCAGGCCACTAACTATGGCTACACCTTC
CDR3 protein: CASSQATNYGYTF
J gene: TRBJ1-2
D gene: NA
clone size: once
V gene: TRBV7-9

CDR3 DNA: TGTGCCAGCAGCTATGACACTGCGCCTACCTACGAGCAGTACTTC
CDR3 protein: CASSYDTAPTYEQYF
J gene: TRBJ2-7
D gene: NA
clone size: NA
V gene: TRBV6-2/TRBV6-3

CDR3 DNA: TGTGCCTGGGGGAAGACAGGCCAATTCTACGTGCAGTACTTC
CDR3 protein: CAWGKTGQFYVQYF
J gene: TRBJ2-7
D gene: NA
clone size: NA
V gene: TRBV30

CDR3 DNA: TGTGCCAGCAGTTACGGGAGGGCCAGGGATGAGCAGTTCTTC
CDR3 protein: CASSYGRARDEQFF
J gene: TRBJ2-1
D gene: TRBD2
clone size: NA
V gene: TRBV6-6

CDR3 DNA: TGTGCCAGCAGCGTCATCACAGGGTCTGGGGCCAACGTCCTGACTTTC
CDR3 protein: CASSVITGSGANVLTF
J gene: TRBJ2-6
D gene: NA
clone size: NA
V gene: TRBV9

CDR3 DNA: TGTGCCATCGGGGCAGCAGGAGATACGCAGTATTTT
CDR3 protein: CAIGAAGDTQYF
J gene: TRBJ2-3
D gene: NA
clone size: NA
V gene: TRBV10-3